A single count supports the clone carrying this TCR beta chain. CD8+ and CD4+ T cells circulating in blood were sequenced for TCR beta. The junction had 4 bases not matched to a gene; V was cut back by 4 bases and J by 4 bases. The CDR3 has 13 residues. The germline V gene encodes CDR1 MNHEY and CDR2 SMNVEV (reference sequence). These data are taken from a study of CD8 T cells in Susac syndrome. With random hexamers, roughly 0.45 to 1 ug RNA was reverse transcribed. Amplification of TCR beta CDR3 spanned 54 Vbeta and 13 Jbeta via immunoSEQ multiplex PCR. TCRdb reprocessed the immunoSEQ multiplex PCR reads via MiXCR and lists one record per CDR3 protein. The sample holds fewer than 90,000 distinct CDR3 sequences, under 95% seen once.

This sequence joins TRBV27 and TRBJ2-7, with 7 bases aligning to TRBD1. The clonotype was recovered from a human donor with Susac syndrome. Sequenced input: CD8+ T cells from PBMCs. CDR3 in amino acids: CASSSSQGYEQYF. The DNA of the CDR3 is TGTGCCAGCAGTTCATCACAGGGGTACGAGCAGTACTTC.